The clone carrying this TCR beta chain was picked up a small number of times. What it binds is unknown. The data were taken from a study of T-cell memory formation after mild COVID-19. Regarding the study as a whole: Pre-infection memory showed some responding clones, and this suggested that cross-reactive memory joined. Clones that shrank (day 15 to 85) were balanced CD4/CD8, whereas later expanders leaned CD4+. A second wave of clones peaked on day 37, and their SARS-CoV-2 specificity went unconfirmed.

Constant-segment primers and 5'RACE yielded cDNA libraries for TCR alpha and TCR beta, each carrying sample barcodes and UMIs. TCRdb passed the 5' RACE reads through MiXCR, listing each CDR3 protein once. Counted here are approximately 350,000 distinct CDR3 sequences, 25% to 30% occurring once; the ten biggest clones make up roughly 12%. Source material: PBMCs or a T cell subset sorted from them (not recorded which). This clonotype originated in an adult woman who had mild COVID-19 (a few samples of this study predate the infection). Cell type and time point are not known.

In nucleotides, the CDR3 is TGTGCCAGCTCATGGTGGGGAGCTAATGAAAAACTGTTTTTT. It specifies CASSWWGANEKLFF. The rearrangement joins TRBV4-2 to TRBJ1-4; D gene uncertain. Germline CDR1 reads LGHNA; CDR2 reads YNFKEQ. The CDR3 contains 14 residues. V was clipped by 8 bases and J by 3 bases, with 13 bases between them.